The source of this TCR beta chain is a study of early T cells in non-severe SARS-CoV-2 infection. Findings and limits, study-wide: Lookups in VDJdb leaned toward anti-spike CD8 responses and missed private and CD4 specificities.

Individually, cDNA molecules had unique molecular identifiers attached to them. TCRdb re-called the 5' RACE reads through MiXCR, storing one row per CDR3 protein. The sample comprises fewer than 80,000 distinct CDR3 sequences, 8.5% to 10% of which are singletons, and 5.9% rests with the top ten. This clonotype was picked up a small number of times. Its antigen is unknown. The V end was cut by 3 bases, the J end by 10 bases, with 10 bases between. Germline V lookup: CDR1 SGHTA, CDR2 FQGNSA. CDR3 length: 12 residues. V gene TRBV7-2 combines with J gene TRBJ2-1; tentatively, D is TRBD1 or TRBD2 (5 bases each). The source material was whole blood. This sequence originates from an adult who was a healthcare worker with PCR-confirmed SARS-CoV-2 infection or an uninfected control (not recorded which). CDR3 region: CASSFKRGEQFF. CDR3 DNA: TGTGCCAGCAGCTTTAAGAGGGGCGAGCAGTTCTTC.